This TCR beta chain was observed in a study of glioma-infiltrating T cells after dendritic cell vaccination. Overall study findings and caveats: Higher TCR clonality did not directly relate to longer survival.

On this clone: Its target is unknown.

Described time point: after dendritic cell vaccination, including at tumor progression/relapse. None of the glioblastoma patients had an isocitrate dehydrogenase mutation. This CDR3 region has 16 residues. V was pared by 6 bases and J by 1 base, with 19 bases between. Germline CDR1 MNHNY, CDR2 SVGAGI (reference sequence). The PCR used 60 V beta and 13 J beta primers. Method: immunoSEQ multiplex PCR; TCRdb's copy keeps in-frame clones and lacks some. This table holds 85,000 to 100,000 clones, approximately 81% found once. This receptor was taken from a human donor with glioblastoma. Specimen: blood, collected after dendritic cell vaccination. The chain joins TRBV6-6 to TRBJ2-7, with a possible D match to TRBD2 (6 bases). This chain's CDR3 is CASRLGPGEVSYEQYF. The CDR3 DNA is TGTGCCAGCAGATTAGGTCCGGGAGAGGTGTCCTACGAGCAGTACTTC.